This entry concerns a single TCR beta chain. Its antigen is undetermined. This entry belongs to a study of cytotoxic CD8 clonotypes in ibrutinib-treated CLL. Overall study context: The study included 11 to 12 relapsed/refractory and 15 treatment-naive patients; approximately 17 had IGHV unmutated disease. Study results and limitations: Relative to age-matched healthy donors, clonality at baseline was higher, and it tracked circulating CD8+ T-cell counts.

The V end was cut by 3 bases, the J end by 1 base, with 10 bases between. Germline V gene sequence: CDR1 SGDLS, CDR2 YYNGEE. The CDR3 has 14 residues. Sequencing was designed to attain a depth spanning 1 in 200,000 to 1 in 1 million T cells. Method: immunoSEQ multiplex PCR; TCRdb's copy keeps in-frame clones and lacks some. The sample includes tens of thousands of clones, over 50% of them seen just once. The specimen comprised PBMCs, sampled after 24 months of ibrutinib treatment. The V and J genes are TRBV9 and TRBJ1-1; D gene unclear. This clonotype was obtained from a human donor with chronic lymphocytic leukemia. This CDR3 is CASSASTGNTEAFF. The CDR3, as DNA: TGTGCCAGCAGCGCTTCGACGGGGAACACTGAAGCTTTCTTT.